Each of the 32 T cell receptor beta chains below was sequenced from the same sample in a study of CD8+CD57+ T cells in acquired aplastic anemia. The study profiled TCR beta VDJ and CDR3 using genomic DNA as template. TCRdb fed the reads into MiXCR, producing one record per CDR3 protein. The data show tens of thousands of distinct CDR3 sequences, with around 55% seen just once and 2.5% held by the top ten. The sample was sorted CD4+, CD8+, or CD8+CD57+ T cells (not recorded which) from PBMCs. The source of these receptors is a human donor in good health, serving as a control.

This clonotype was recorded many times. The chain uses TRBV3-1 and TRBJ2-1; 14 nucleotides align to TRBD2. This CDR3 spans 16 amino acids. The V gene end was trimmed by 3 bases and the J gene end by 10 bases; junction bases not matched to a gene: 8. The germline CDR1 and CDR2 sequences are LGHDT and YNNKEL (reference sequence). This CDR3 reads CASSQAGTSGSGEQFF. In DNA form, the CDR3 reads TGTGCCAGCAGCCAGGCCGGGACTAGCGGGAGTGGAGAGCAGTTCTTC.

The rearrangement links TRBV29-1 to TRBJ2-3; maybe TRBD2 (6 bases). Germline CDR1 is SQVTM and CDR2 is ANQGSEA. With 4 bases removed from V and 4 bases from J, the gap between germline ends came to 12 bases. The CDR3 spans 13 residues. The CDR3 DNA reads TGCAGCGTTGGGAGCAGGGACTCAGATACGCAGTATTTT. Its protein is CSVGSRDSDTQYF.

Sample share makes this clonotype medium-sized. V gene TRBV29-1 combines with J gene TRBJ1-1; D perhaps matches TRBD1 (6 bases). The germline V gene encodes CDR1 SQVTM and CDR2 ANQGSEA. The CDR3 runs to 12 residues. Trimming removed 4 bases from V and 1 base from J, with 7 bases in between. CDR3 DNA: TGCAGCGTTGTACAGGGGAACACTGAAGCTTTCTTT. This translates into CSVVQGNTEAFF.

CDR3: CASSIRGVEAEAFF. CDR3 nucleotides: TGTGCCAGTAGTATAAGAGGGGTCGAGGCTGAAGCTTTCTTT. The chain is built from TRBV19 and TRBJ1-1; D possibly corresponds to TRBD1 (5 bases). V lost 2 bases to trimming and J lost 6 bases, with 13 bases between them. CDR1 and CDR2 from the germline V gene are LNHDA and SQIVND (reference sequence). This CDR3 has 14 amino acids.

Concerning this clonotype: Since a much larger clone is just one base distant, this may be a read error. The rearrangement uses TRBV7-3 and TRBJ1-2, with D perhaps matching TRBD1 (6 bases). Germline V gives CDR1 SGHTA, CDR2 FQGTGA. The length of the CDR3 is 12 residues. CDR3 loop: CASSPGTGSYAF. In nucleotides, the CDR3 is TGTGCCAGCAGCCCCGGCACAGGGAGCTACGCCTTC. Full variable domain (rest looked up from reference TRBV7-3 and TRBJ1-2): GAGVSQTPSNKVTEKGKYVELRCDPISGHTALYWYRQSLGQGPEFLIYFQGTGAADDSGLPNDRFFAVRPEGSVSTLKIQRTERGDSAVYLCASSPGTGSYAFGSGTRLTVV.

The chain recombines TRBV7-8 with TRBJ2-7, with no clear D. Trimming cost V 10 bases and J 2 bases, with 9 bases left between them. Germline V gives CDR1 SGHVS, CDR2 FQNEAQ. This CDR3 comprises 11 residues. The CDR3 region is CATLDTYEQYF. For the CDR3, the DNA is TGTGCCACCCTGGATACCTACGAGCAGTACTTC.

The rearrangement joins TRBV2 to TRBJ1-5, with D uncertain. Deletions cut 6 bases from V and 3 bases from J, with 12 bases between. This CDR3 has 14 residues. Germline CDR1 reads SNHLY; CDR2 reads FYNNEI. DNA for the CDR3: TGTGCCAGCAGGGCCCGGACCCCCAATCAGCCCCAGCATTTT. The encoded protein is CASRARTPNQPQHF.

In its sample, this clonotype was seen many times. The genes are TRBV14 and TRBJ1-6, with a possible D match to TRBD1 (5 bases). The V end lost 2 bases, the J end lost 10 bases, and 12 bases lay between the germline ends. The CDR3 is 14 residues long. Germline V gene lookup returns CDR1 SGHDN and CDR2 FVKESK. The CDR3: CASSQQGGLSPLHF. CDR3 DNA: TGTGCCAGCAGCCAACAGGGAGGATTGTCACCCCTCCACTTT.

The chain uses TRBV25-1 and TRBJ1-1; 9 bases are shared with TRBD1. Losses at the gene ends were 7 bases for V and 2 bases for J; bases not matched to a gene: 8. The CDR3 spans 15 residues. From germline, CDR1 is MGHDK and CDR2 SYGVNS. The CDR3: CASKDRGWGNTEAFF. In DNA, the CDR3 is TGTGCCAGCAAGGACAGGGGATGGGGTAACACTGAAGCTTTCTTT. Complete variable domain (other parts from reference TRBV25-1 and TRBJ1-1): EADIYQTPRYLVIGTGKKITLECSQTMGHDKMYWYQQDPGMELHLIHYSYGVNSTEKGDLSSESTVSRIRTEHFPLTLESARPSHTSQYLCASKDRGWGNTEAFFGQGTRLTVV.

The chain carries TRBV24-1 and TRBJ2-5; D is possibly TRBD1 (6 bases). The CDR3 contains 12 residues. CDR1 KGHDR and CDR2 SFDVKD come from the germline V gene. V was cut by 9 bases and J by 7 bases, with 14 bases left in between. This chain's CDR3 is CATHQGHGTQYF. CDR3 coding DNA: TGTGCCACCCACCAGGGGCATGGGACCCAGTACTTC.

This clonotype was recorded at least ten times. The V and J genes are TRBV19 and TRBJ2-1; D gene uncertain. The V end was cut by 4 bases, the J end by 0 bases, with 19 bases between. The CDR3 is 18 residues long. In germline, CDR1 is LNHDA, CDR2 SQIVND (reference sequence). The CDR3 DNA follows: TGTGCCAGTAGTAGGAATAGACGCCAGACCCGCTCCTACAATGAGCAGTTCTTC. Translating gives CASSRNRRQTRSYNEQFF. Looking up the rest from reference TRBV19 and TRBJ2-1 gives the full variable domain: DGGITQSPKYLFRKEGQNVTLSCEQNLNHDAMYWYRQDPGQGLRLIYYSQIVNDFQKGDIAEGYSVSREKKESFPLTVTSAQKNPTAFYLCASSRNRRQTRSYNEQFFGPGTRLTVL.

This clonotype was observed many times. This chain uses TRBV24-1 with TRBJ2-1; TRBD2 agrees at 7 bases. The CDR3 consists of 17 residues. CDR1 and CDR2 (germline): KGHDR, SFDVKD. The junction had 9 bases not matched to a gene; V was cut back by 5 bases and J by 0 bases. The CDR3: CATSVSAGRSSYNEQFF. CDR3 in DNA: TGTGCCACCAGTGTTTCAGCGGGGCGTAGCTCCTACAATGAGCAGTTCTTC.

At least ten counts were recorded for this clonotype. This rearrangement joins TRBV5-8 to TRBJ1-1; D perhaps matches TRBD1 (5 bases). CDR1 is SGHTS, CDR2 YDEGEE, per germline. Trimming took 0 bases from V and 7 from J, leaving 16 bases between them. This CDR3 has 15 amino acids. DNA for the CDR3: TGTGCCAGCAGCTTGGATCCGGGGCGCTCAGGTGAAGCTTTCTTT. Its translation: CASSLDPGRSGEAFF.

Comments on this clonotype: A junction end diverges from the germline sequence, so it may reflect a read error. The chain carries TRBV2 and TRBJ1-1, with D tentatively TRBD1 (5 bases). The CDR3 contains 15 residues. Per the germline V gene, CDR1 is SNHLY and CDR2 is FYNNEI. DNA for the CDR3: TGTGCCAGCAGAGAAGACTCGGGGGTCAACACTGAAGCTTTCTTT. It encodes CASREDSGVNTEAFF.

The CDR3 region is CASSPDRGRGYTF. CDR3 in DNA: TGTGCCAGCAGCCCAGACAGGGGGCGAGGCTACACCTTC. This sequence joins TRBV28 and TRBJ1-2; 10 bases are shared with TRBD1. Germline CDR1 reads MDHEN; CDR2 reads SYDVKM. Trimming cost V 6 bases and J 8 bases; bases outside gene matches: 6. The CDR3 sequence is 13 residues long.

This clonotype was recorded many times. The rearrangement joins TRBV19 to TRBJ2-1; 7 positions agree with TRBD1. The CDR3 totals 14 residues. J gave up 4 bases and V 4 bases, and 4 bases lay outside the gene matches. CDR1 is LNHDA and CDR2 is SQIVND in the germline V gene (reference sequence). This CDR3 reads CASSRDRQYNEQFF. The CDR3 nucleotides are TGTGCCAGTAGTAGGGACAGACAATACAATGAGCAGTTCTTC.

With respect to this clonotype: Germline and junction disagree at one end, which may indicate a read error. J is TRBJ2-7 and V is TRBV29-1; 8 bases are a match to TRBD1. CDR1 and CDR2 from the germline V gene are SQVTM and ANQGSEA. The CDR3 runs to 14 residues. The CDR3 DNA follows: TGCAGCGTCTCGACAGGGGTGAACACCGGGGAGCTGTACTTC. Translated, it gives CSVSTGVNTGELYF.

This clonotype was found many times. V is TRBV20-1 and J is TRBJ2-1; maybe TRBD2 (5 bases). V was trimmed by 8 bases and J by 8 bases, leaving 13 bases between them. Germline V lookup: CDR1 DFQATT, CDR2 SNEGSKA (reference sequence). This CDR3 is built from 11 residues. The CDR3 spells CSQRGIDEQFF. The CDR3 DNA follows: TGCAGTCAACGGGGTATCGATGAGCAGTTCTTC.

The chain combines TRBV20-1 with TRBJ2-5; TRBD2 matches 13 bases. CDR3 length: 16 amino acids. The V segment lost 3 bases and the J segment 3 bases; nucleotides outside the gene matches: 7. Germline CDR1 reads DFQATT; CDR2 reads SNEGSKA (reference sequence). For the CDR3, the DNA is TGCAGTGCTAGCGGGACTAGCGGGACGCTCGAAGAGACCCAGTACTTC. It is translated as CSASGTSGTLEETQYF.

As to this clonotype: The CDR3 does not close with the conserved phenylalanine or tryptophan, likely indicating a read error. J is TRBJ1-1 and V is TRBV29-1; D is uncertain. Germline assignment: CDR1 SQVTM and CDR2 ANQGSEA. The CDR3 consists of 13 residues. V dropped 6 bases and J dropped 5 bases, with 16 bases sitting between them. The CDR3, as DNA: TGCAGCGTGCCGGGAGCCGGTGGGACTGAAGCTTTCTCT. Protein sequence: CSVPGAGGTEAFS.

The CDR3 region has the DNA TGCAGCGTTGAGCGGAACTATGGCTACACCTTC. Translation gives CSVERNYGYTF. The chain couples TRBV29-1 to TRBJ1-2; D gene ambiguous. The CDR3 runs to 11 residues. CDR1 and CDR2 from the germline V gene are SQVTM and ANQGSEA. Between the trimmed V and J ends, which lost 3 bases and 2 bases, there was a span of 4 bases.

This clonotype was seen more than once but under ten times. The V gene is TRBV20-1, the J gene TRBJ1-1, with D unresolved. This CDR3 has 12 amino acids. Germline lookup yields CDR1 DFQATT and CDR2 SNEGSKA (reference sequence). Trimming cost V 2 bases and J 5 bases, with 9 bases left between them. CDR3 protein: CSARKADTEAFF. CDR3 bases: TGCAGTGCTAGAAAGGCCGATACTGAAGCTTTCTTT.

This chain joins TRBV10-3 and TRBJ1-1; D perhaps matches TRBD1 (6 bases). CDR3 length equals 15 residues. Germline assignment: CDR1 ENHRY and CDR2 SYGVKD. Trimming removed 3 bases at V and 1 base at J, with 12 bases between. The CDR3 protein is CAISDRGHPNTEAFF. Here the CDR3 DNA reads TGTGCCATCAGTGACAGGGGACATCCGAACACTGAAGCTTTCTTT.

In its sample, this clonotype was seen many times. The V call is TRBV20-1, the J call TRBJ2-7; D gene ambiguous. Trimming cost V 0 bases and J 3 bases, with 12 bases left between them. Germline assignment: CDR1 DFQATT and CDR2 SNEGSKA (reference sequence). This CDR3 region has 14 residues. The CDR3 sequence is CSARDIQRDYEQYF. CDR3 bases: TGCAGTGCTAGAGATATCCAGCGCGACTACGAGCAGTACTTC.

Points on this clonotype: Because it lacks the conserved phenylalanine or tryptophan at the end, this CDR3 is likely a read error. The CDR3 protein is CASRFIAGGSHHQETQYL. In DNA form, the CDR3 reads TGTGCCAGCAGATTTATAGCGGGAGGGTCCCATCACCAAGAGACCCAGTACCTC. The V and J genes are TRBV27 and TRBJ2-5; 11 nucleotides align to TRBD2. Germline V gene sequence: CDR1 MNHEY, CDR2 SMNVEV (reference sequence). V gave up 6 bases and J gave up 0 bases; unmatched junction bases: 12. CDR3 size: 18 residues.

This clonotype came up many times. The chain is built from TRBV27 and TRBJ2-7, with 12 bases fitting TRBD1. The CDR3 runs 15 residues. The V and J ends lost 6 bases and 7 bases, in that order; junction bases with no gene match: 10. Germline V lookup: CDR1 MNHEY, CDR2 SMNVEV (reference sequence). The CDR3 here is CASRLRDRGPSEQYF. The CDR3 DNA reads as TGTGCCAGCAGGCTCCGGGACAGGGGGCCTAGTGAGCAGTACTTC.

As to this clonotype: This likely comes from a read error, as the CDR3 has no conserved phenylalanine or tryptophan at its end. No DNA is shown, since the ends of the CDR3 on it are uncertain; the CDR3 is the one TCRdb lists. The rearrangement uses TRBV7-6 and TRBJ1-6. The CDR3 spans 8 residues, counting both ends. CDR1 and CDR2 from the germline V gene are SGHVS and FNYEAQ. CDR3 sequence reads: CASSPLNS.

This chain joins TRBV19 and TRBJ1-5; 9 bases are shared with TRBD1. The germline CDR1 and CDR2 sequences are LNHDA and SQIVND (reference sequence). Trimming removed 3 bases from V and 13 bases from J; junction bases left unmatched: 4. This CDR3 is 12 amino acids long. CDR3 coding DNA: TGTGCCAGTAGTATCCGGGACAGGGCTCAGCATTTT. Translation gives CASSIRDRAQHF. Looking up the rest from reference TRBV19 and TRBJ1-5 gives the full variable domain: DGGITQSPKYLFRKEGQNVTLSCEQNLNHDAMYWYRQDPGQGLRLIYYSQIVNDFQKGDIAEGYSVSREKKESFPLTVTSAQKNPTAFYLCASSIRDRAQHFGDGTRLSIL.

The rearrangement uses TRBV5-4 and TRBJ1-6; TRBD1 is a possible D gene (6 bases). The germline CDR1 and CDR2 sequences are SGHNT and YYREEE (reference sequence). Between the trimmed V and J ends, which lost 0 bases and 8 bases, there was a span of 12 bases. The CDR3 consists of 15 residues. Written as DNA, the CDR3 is TGTGCCAGCAGCTTGGGAGGGGGTGGTGATTCACCCCTCCACTTT. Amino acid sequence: CASSLGGGGDSPLHF. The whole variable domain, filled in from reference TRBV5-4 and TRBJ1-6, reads ETGVTQSPTHLIKTRGQQVTLRCSSQSGHNTVSWYQQALGQGPQFIFQYYREEENGRGNFPPRFSGLQFPNYSSELNVNALELDDSALYLCASSLGGGGDSPLHFGNGTRLTVT.

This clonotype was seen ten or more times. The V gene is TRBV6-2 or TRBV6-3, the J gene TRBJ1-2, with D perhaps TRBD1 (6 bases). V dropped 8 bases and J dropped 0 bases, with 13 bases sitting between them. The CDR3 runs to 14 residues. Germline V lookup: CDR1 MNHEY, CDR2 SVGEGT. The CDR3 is CASAPDSPNYGYTF. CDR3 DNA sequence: TGTGCCAGCGCCCCGGACAGCCCTAACTATGGCTACACCTTC.

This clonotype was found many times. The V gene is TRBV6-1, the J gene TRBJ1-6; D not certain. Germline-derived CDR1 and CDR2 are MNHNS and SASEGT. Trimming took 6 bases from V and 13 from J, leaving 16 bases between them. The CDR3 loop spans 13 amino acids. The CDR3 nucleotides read TGTGCCAGCAGCACCCAACCCCGTTCGCCCCTCCACTTT. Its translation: CASSTQPRSPLHF.

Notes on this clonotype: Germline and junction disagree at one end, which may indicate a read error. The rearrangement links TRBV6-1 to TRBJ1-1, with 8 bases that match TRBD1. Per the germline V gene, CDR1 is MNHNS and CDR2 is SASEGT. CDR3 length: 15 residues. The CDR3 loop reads CAISEARGQGTEAFF. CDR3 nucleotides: TGTGCCATCAGTGAAGCGCGTGGACAGGGCACTGAAGCTTTCTTT.